Sequencing of this T cell receptor beta chain was carried out in a study of shared clonotypes between healthy human individuals. Findings of the study overall: The sharing of 4.5% to 5.5% of naive CD4 clonotypes was seen across a handful of donors.

Several immunoSEQ plates received, in even portions, the genomic DNA of each subset. Libraries were prepared by immunoSEQ multiplex PCR; TCRdb keeps only in-frame clonotypes and omits some of them. Seen here are 850,000 to 1,100,000 clones, roughly 80% observed once, and the top ten hold 0.89%. As for this clone: Its specificity is not known. At the DNA level, this CDR3 is encoded by other sequences in the same sample as well.

The origin of this receptor is a man between 18 and 35 years old in good health. Some clones in this sample may be carry-over from other donors' samples. The sequencing sample was made of memory CD4+ T cells from PBMCs. Sample subset: CD45RA-negative fraction.

CDR3 in DNA: TGCGCCAGCAGCTTAGACAGGAGCTATAATTCACCCCTCCACTTT. It is translated as CASSLDRSYNSPLHF. The V call is TRBV5-1, the J call TRBJ1-6; D is possibly TRBD1 (6 bases). Trimming stripped 2 bases from V and 3 bases from J, with 9 bases between. Germline values: CDR1 SGHRS, CDR2 YFSETQ. CDR3 length equals 15 residues.